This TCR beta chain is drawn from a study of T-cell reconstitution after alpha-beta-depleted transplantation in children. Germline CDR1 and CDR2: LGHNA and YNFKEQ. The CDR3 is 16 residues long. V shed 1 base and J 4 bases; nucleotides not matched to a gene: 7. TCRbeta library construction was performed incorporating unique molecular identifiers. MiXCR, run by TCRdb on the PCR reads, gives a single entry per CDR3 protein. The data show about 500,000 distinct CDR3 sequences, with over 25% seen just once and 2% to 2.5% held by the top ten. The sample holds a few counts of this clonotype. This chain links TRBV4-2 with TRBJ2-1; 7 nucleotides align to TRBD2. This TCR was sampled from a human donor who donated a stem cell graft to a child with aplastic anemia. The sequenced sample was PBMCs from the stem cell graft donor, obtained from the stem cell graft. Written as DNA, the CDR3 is TGTGCCAGCAGCCAAGGGGGGGGGACTTCTTACAATGAGCAGTTCTTC. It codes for CASSQGGGTSYNEQFF.